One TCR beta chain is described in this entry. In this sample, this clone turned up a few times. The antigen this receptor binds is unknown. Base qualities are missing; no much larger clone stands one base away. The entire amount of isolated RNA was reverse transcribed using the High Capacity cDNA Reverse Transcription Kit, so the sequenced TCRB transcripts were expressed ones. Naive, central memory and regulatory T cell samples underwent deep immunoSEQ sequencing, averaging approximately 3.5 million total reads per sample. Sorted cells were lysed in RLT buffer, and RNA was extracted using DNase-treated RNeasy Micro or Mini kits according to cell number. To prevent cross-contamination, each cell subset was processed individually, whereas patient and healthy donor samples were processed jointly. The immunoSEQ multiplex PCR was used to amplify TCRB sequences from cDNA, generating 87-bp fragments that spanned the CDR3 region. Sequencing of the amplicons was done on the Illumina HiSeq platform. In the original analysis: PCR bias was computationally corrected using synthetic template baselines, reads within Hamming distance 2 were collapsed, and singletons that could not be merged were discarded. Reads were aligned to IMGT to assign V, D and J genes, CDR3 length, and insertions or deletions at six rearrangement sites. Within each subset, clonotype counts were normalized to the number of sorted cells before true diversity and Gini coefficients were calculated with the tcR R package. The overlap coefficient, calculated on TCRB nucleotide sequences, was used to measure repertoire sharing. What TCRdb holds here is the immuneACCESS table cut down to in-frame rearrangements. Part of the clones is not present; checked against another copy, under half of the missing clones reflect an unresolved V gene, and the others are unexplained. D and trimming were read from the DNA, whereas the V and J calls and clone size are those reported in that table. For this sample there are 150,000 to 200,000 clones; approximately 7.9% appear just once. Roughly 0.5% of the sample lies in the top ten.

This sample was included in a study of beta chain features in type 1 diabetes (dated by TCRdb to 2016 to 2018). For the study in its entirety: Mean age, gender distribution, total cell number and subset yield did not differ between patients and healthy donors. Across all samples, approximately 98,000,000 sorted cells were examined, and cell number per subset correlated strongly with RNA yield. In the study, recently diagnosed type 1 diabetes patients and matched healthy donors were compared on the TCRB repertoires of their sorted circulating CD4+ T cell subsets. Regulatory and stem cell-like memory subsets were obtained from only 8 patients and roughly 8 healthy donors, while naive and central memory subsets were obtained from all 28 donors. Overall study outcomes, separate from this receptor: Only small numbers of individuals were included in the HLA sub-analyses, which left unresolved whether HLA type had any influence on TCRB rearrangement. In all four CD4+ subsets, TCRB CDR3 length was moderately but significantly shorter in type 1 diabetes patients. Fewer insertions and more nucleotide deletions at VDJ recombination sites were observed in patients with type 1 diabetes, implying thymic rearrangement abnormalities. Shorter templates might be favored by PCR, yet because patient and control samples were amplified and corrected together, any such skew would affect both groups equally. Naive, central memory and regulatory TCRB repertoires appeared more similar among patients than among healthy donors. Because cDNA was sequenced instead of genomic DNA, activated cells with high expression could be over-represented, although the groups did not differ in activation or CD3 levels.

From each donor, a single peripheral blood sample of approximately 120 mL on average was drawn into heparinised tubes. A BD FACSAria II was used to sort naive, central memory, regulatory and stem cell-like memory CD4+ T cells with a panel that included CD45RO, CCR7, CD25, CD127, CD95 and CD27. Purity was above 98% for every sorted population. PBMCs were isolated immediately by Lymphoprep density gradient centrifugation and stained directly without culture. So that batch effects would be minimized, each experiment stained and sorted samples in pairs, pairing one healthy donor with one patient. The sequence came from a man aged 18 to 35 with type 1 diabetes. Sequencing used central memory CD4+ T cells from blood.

CDR3 sequence: CASSRRREGFYEQYF. The DNA is TGTGCCAGCAGCCGCCGAAGGGAGGGTTTCTACGAGCAGTACTTC. The chain is assembled from TRBV14 and TRBJ2-7; 7 of the junction bases match TRBD2. The germline V gene supplies CDR1 SGHDN and CDR2 FVKESK. At the junction V is shortened by 4 bases and J by 3 bases; bases outside the gene matches: 9. From the cysteine through the phenylalanine, the CDR3 covers 15 amino acids. Left in the record is the CDR3 DNA by itself, 45 bases read in frame from the first base.